The 11 T cell receptor beta chains given below trace back to one sample, sequenced in a study of Tregs in tolerant kidney transplant recipients. The repertoire was sequenced with immunoSEQ multiplex PCR; TCRdb's copy has only in-frame clones and lacks some. The profile shows about 69,000 clones, roughly 89% of them singletons. Sequencing used CD4+ T cells from blood, obtained before the transplant. The receptors come from a human donor who received a combined kidney and bone marrow transplant.

The V call is TRBV27, the J call TRBJ1-1; TRBD1 aligns across 10 bases. CDR1 is MNHEY and CDR2 is SMNVEV in the germline V gene (reference sequence). Trimming at V came to 5 bases and at J to 2 bases, leaving 8 bases not matched to a gene. The CDR3 length is 16 residues. CDR3 amino acids: CASSRDRGYENTEAFF. CDR3 sequence (DNA): TGTGCCAGCAGTCGGGACAGGGGTTATGAAAACACTGAAGCTTTCTTT.

This clone occurred a few times. The rearrangement links TRBV6-6 to TRBJ2-7, with 10 bases aligning to TRBD1. V gave up 4 bases and J gave up 3 bases; unmatched junction bases: 9. The CDR3 totals 16 residues. CDR1 is MNHNY and CDR2 is SVGAGI in the germline V gene (reference sequence). The CDR3 reads CASSSPGTGADYEQYF. CDR3 bases: TGTGCCAGCAGTTCCCCCGGGACAGGGGCGGACTACGAGCAGTACTTC.

This rearrangement joins TRBV19 to TRBJ2-3; D uncertain. V lost 4 bases to trimming and J lost 2 bases, with 10 bases between them. There are 14 residues in the CDR3. Germline CDR1 and CDR2: LNHDA and SQIVND (reference sequence). The CDR3 protein is CASSTGHFTDTQYF. The CDR3 nucleotides are TGTGCCAGTAGTACTGGCCATTTCACAGATACGCAGTATTTT.

V is TRBV9 and J is TRBJ2-7; 10 bases match TRBD2. The CDR3 consists of 14 residues. Germline-derived CDR1 and CDR2 are SGDLS and YYNGEE. V was pared by 3 bases and J by 10 bases, with 10 bases of the junction left unmatched. The CDR3 loop is CASSAEATSGAQYF. In DNA, the CDR3 is TGTGCCAGCAGCGCCGAGGCAACTAGCGGGGCTCAGTACTTC. The whole variable domain, remainder taken from reference TRBV9 and TRBJ2-7, is DSGVTQTPKHLITATGQRVTLRCSPRSGDLSVYWYQQSLDQGLQFLIQYYNGEERAKGNILERFSAQQFPDLHSELNLSSLELGDSALYFCASSAEATSGAQYFGPGTRLTVT.

V gene TRBV2 combines with J gene TRBJ1-5, with D unclear. This CDR3 has 14 amino acids. V was shortened by 3 bases and J by 0 bases, with 6 bases between the two germline ends. The germline V gene encodes CDR1 SNHLY and CDR2 FYNNEI. The CDR3 spells CASSDRYSNQPQHF. The CDR3 DNA follows: TGTGCCAGCAGTGACAGATATAGCAATCAGCCCCAGCATTTT.

The V call is TRBV21-1, the J call TRBJ2-1; the table's D gene call, TRBD2, was not cross checked with the DNA. TRBV21-1 corresponds to a pseudogene. The CDR3 runs to 17 residues. CDR3 residues: CASSEPQLETAYNEQFF. DNA for the CDR3: TGTGCCAGCAGCGAACCCCAACTAGAAACCGCCTACAATGAGCAGTTCTTC.

The rearrangement links TRBV27 to TRBJ2-1, with 9 bases matching TRBD1. J was trimmed by 3 bases and V by 6 bases; bases with no gene match: 0. The germline gives CDR1 MNHEY, CDR2 SMNVEV (reference sequence). The CDR3 has 13 residues. CDR3 sequence reads: CASRGQGYNEQFF. The CDR3, as DNA: TGTGCCAGCAGGGGACAGGGCTACAATGAGCAGTTCTTC.

Here the CDR3 reads CASSPLWTDNTGELFF. The CDR3 DNA follows: TGTGCCAGCTCACCATTATGGACAGATAACACCGGGGAGCTGTTTTTT. The chain employs TRBV18 and TRBJ2-2; possible D gene TRBD1, 6 bases. The V and J ends lost 2 bases and 2 bases respectively, with 12 bases between them. The CDR3 consists of 16 residues. Germline loops: CDR1 KGHSH, CDR2 LQKENI.

The rearrangement joins TRBV5-1 to TRBJ2-7; D might be TRBD1 (5 bases). Germline CDR1 reads SGHRS; CDR2 reads YFSETQ. Trimming removed 4 bases from V and 4 bases from J, with 12 bases in between. The CDR3 is 13 residues long. The CDR3 protein is CASSPDQGYEQYF. The CDR3 coding sequence is TGCGCCAGCAGCCCAGATCAGGGATACGAGCAGTACTTC.

V and J are TRBV15 and TRBJ1-3; no definite D call. Trimming stripped 0 bases from V and 0 bases from J, with 9 bases between. The CDR3 has 16 residues. Germline lookup yields CDR1 LNHNV and CDR2 YYDKDF (reference sequence). CDR3 sequence (DNA): TGTGCCACCAGCAGAGATTACGGGTACTCTGGAAACACCATATATTTT. Protein: CATSRDYGYSGNTIYF.

The V gene is TRBV7-3, the J gene TRBJ2-3; D is uncertain. There are 13 residues in the CDR3. Germline-derived CDR1 and CDR2 are SGHTA and FQGTGA. V dropped 5 bases and J dropped 3 bases, with 9 bases sitting between them. The CDR3, as DNA: TGTGCCAGCAGCCCCTTTACTACAGATACGCAGTATTTT. Protein: CASSPFTTDTQYF.